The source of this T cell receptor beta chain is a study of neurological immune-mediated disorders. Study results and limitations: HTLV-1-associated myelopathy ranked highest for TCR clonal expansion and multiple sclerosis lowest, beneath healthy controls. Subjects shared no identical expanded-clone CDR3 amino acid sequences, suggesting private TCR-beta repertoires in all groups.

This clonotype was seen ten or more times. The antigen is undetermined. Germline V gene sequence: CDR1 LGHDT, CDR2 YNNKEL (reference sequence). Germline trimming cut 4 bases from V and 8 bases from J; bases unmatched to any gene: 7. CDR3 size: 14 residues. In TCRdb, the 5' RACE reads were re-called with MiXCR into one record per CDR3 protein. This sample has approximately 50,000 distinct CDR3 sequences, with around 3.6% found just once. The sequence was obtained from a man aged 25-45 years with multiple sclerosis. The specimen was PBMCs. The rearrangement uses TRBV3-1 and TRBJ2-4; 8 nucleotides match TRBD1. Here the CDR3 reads CASSPGQGGDIQYF. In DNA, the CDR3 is TGTGCCAGCAGCCCTGGACAGGGAGGTGACATTCAGTACTTC.